The source of this T cell receptor beta chain is a study of regulatory T cells in long-lasting Graves disease. To make TCR beta libraries, researchers used iRepertoire HTBI primers and Arm-PCR of CDR3 regions. TCRdb processed the multiplex PCR reads anew with MiXCR; each CDR3 protein has one entry. The sample shows roughly 400,000 distinct CDR3 sequences, over 20% of them seen only once. CDR1 is WSHSY, CDR2 SAAADI, per germline. The CDR3 contains 17 residues. Trimming took 4 bases from V and 3 from J, leaving 21 bases between them. The table lists this clonotype with many counts. Time point reported: persistent/refractory GD, antithyroid drugs over 5 years with positive TRAb. From RNA extracted from PBMCs, the TCR library was made. An endocrinology department in Xi'an, China, recruited the patients.

This sequence originates from a female donor with Graves disease. Sequencing was performed on peripheral blood mononuclear cells (PBMCs), taken when the disease was refractory, from a patient treated with antithyroid drugs. This rearrangement joins TRBV10-2 to TRBJ1-1; a weak D match, TRBD1 (5 bases). CDR3 in DNA: TGCGCCAGCAGTGGGACGGGGCGCGTTTTGATGGACACTGAAGCTTTCTTT. Its translation is CASSGTGRVLMDTEAFF.